This TCR beta chain was documented in a study of blood T cells in healthy people across ages. Worth noting for this clonotype: Its antigen remains unidentified.

Study outcomes and limitations: Not knowing donor CMV status may have confounded expanded clonotype changes.

The CDR3 consists of 15 residues. Trimming stripped 0 bases from V and 4 bases from J, with 12 bases between. Germline CDR1 reads LNHNV; CDR2 reads YYDKDF (reference sequence). The authors ran a second PCR of roughly 7 to 11 cycles using a sample-barcoded 5' primer and a J-beta primer mix. A template-switch adaptor that had 12 random nucleotides put a tag on each cDNA molecule. MiXCR, run by TCRdb on the 5' RACE reads, gives a single entry per CDR3 protein. The table includes roughly 1,800,000 distinct CDR3 sequences, around 50% detected once. The sequencing sample was made of blood. The chain uses TRBV15 and TRBJ2-5; D is unclear. This clonotype was obtained from a middle-aged woman in good health. DNA of the CDR3: TGTGCCACCAGCAGAGATCCCCCAGGCCGAGAGACCCAGTACTTC. It is translated as CATSRDPPGRETQYF.